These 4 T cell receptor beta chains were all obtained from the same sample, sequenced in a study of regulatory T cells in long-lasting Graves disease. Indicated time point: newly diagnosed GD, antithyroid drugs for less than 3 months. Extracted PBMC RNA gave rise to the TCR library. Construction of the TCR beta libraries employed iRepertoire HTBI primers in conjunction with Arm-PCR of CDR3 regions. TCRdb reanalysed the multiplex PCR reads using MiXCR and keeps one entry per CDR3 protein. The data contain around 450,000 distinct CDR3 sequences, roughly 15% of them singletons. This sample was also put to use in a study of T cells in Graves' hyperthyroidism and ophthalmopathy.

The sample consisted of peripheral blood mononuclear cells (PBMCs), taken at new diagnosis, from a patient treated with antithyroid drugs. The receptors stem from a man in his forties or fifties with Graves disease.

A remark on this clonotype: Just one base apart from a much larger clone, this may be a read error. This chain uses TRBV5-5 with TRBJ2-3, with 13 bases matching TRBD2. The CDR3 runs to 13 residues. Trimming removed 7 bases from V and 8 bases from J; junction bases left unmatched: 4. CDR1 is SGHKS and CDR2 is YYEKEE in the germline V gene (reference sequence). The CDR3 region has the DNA TGTGCCAGCGGACTAGCGGGAGTCGGTACGCAGTATTTT. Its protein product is CASGLAGVGTQYF.

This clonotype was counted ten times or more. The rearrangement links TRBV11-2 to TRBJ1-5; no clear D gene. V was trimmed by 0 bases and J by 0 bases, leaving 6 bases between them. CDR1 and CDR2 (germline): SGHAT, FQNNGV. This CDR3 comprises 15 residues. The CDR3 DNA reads TGTGCCAGCAGCTTAGATCGGAGTAGCAATCAGCCCCAGCATTTT. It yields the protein CASSLDRSSNQPQHF.

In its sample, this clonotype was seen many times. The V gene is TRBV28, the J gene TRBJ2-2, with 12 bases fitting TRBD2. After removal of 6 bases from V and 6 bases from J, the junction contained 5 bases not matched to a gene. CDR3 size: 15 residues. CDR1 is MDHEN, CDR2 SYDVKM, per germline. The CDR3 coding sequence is TGTGCCAGCAGACCGACTAGCGGGAGACCCGGGGAGCTGTTTTTT. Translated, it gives CASRPTSGRPGELFF.

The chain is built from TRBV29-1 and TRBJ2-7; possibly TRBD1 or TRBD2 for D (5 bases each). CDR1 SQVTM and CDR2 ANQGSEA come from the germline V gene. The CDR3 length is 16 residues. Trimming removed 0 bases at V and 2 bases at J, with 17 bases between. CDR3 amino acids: CSVEDSTGKGPYEQYF. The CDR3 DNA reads TGCAGCGTTGAAGACTCCACGGGGAAGGGACCCTACGAGCAGTACTTC.